The 5 T cell receptor beta chains in this list originate from one sample, sequenced in a study of cytomegalovirus exposure and HLA in healthy donors. Amplification used 60 Vbeta primers and 13 Jbeta primers. Only in-frame clones appear in the TCRdb table, and some are missing; sequencing was by immunoSEQ multiplex PCR. Here the sample spans 110,000 or so clones, roughly 72% being singletons. The sequenced sample was PBMCs. The receptors here all came from a woman between 50 and 59 years old in good health and CMV-seropositive.

The rearrangement links TRBV30 to TRBJ1-5; no definite D call. Deletions cut 1 base from V and 0 bases from J, with 10 bases between. Germline CDR1 and CDR2: GTSNPN and SVGIG (reference sequence). CDR3 length equals 15 residues. The CDR3 nucleotides read TGTGCCTGGAGTGATGGACTGAATAGCAATCAGCCCCAGCATTTT. This sequence encodes CAWSDGLNSNQPQHF.

This clone was seen once. The V call is TRBV6-5, the J call TRBJ2-2; the D gene is possibly TRBD1 (5 bases). Trimming left V 6 bases short and J 4 bases short, with 15 bases between. The CDR3 sequence is 15 residues long. Per germline, CDR1 MNHEY and CDR2 SVGAGI. CDR3 sequence (DNA): TGTGCCAGCAGCCGATTAGGGGCTTTCACCGGGGAGCTGTTTTTT. It encodes CASSRLGAFTGELFF.

V and J are TRBV2 and TRBJ1-3; no clear D. Between the trimmed V and J ends, which lost 6 bases and 1 base, there was a span of 13 bases. CDR1 is SNHLY, CDR2 FYNNEI, per germline. The CDR3 loop spans 15 amino acids. CDR3 nucleotide sequence: TGTGCCAGCAGCCCTCAGGTCTTTTCTGGAAACACCATATATTTT. As protein: CASSPQVFSGNTIYF.

V usage is TRBV2 and J usage is TRBJ2-5; D is possibly TRBD1 (6 bases). The CDR3 is 13 residues long. CDR1 and CDR2 from the germline V gene are SNHLY and FYNNEI. Trimming removed 8 bases at V and 0 bases at J, with 10 bases between. CDR3 sequence reads: CASLPGDQETQYF. In DNA, the CDR3 is TGTGCCAGCCTTCCAGGGGACCAAGAGACCCAGTACTTC.

This clone was picked up one time. V usage is TRBV4-3 and J usage is TRBJ2-7; possible D gene TRBD1, 5 bases. The V end lost 5 bases, the J end lost 2 bases, and 25 bases lay between the germline ends. This CDR3 has 18 amino acids. The V gene's germline CDR1 is LGHNA and CDR2 YSLEER. The CDR3 DNA reads as TGCGCCAGCAGCAAAAAAGATTCTAGGGCAGGGTCCCCCTACGAGCAGTACTTC. Protein product: CASSKKDSRAGSPYEQYF.